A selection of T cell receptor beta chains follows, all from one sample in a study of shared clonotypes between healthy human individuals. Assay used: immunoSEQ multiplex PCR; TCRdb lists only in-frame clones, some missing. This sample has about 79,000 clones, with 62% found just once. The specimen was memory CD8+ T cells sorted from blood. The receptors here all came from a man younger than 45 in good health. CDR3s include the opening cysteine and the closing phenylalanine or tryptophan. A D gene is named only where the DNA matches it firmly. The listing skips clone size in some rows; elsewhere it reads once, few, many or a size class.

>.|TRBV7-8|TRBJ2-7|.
CASSLKGPDMSSYEQYF
TGTGCCAGCAGCTTAAAGGGACCGGACATGAGCTCCTACGAGCAGTACTTC
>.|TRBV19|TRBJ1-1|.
CASSARQWGNTEAFF
TGTGCCAGTAGTGCCCGACAGTGGGGGAACACTGAAGCTTTCTTT
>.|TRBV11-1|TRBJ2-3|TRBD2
CASSGGLDQGDTQYF
TGTGCCAGCAGCGGGGGACTAGACCAGGGAGATACGCAGTATTTT
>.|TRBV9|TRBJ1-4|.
CASSQSGRASEKLFF
TGTGCCAGCAGCCAGTCCGGACGGGCAAGCGAAAAACTGTTTTTT
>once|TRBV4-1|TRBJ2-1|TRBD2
CASSLGTSPRYEQFF
TGCGCCAGCAGCCTCGGGACTAGCCCTCGATATGAGCAGTTCTTC
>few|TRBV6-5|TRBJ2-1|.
CASSYDGRYNEQFF
TGTGCCAGCAGTTACGACGGACGGTACAATGAGCAGTTCTTC
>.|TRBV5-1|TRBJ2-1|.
CASSTTDSPYNEQFF
TGCGCCAGCAGCACAACCGACAGCCCCTACAATGAGCAGTTCTTC
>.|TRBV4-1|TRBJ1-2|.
CASSPEWGRVDGYTF
TGCGCCAGCAGCCCTGAATGGGGCAGGGTTGATGGCTACACCTTC
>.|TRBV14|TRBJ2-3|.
CASSQAAVRLPHPYF
TGTGCCAGCAGCCAAGCCGCCGTAAGGCTCCCCCACCCGTATTTT
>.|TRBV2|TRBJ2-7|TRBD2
CASSVPSGSGTYEQYF
TGTGCCAGCAGTGTACCTAGCGGGAGTGGAACCTACGAGCAGTACTTC
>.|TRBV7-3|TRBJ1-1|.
CASSAEDIRNTEAFF
TGTGCCAGCAGCGCCGAGGACATACGGAACACTGAAGCTTTCTTT
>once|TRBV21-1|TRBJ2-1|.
CASSSRTPGHEQFF
TGTGCCAGCAGCAGCCGGACTCCCGGGCATGAGCAGTTCTTC
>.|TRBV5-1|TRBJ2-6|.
CASSLRQDHSGANVLTF
TGCGCCAGCAGCCTCAGACAGGACCACTCTGGGGCCAACGTCCTGACTTTC
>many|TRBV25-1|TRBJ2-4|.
CASSEGVAKNIQYF
TGTGCCAGCAGTGAAGGGGTAGCCAAAAACATTCAGTACTTC
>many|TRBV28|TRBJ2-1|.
CASSLLDYEQFF
TGTGCCAGCAGTTTACTAGACTATGAGCAGTTCTTC
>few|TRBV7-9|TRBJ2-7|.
CASSQDRSRVYEQYF
TGCGCCAGCAGCCAAGATCGGAGCAGAGTCTACGAGCAGTACTTC